The 10 T cell receptor beta chains presented below share a single source sample, sequenced in a study of blood T cell repertoires in COVID-19. Sequencing was performed with immunoSEQ multiplex PCR; in TCRdb, only in-frame clones are kept and a portion is missing. The sample lists about 480,000 clones; 88% were seen once. Specimen: PBMCs or T cells enriched from blood (not recorded which). These receptors were taken from a woman between 35 and 50 years old who had recovered from COVID-19.

V and J are TRBV6-5 and TRBJ1-2; 8 bases fit TRBD1. There are 14 residues in the CDR3. CDR1 MNHEY and CDR2 SVGAGI come from the germline V gene. Losses at the gene ends were 7 bases for V and 3 bases for J; bases not matched to a gene: 7. This chain's CDR3 is CASTRQGIDYGYTF. The DNA of the CDR3 is TGTGCCAGCACTAGACAGGGGATCGACTATGGCTACACCTTC.

A single count supports this clone. The genes are TRBV10-2 and TRBJ2-3, with unresolved D. Per the germline V gene, CDR1 is WSHSY and CDR2 is SAAADI. There are 16 residues in the CDR3. V gave up 2 bases and J gave up 5 bases, with 17 bases separating them. This CDR3 is CASSEASTGFRDTQYF. As DNA, the CDR3 is TGCGCCAGCAGTGAGGCATCGACTGGATTTCGAGATACGCAGTATTTT.

This clone was observed once. The chain uses TRBV9 and TRBJ2-2; no clear D gene. The CDR3 sequence is 13 residues long. Germline CDR1 and CDR2: SGDLS and YYNGEE. V lost 3 bases and J lost 5, with 8 bases in between. This CDR3 reads CASSGYRTGELFF. The CDR3 DNA reads TGTGCCAGCAGCGGATACAGAACCGGGGAGCTGTTTTTT.

The chain employs TRBV5-1 and TRBJ1-6; 7 bases align to TRBD1. After removal of 4 bases from V and 13 bases from J, the junction contained 5 bases not matched to a gene. The CDR3 loop spans 12 amino acids. Germline CDR1 reads SGHRS; CDR2 reads YFSETQ. The CDR3 nucleotides read TGCGCCAGCAGCCTGGGACAGTCGCCCCTCCACTTT. This sequence encodes CASSLGQSPLHF.

As to this clone: The sample has other DNA sequences that encode this CDR3 too. This sequence joins TRBV19 and TRBJ2-7; D is ambiguous. The CDR3 covers 14 residues. Germline values: CDR1 LNHDA, CDR2 SQIVND (reference sequence). Trimming stripped 3 bases from V and 2 bases from J, with 11 bases between. The CDR3 reads CASSIGPGTYEQYF. CDR3 nucleotides: TGTGCCAGTAGTATCGGCCCGGGTACCTACGAGCAGTACTTC.

This chain joins TRBV7-2 and TRBJ2-1; possible D gene TRBD1, 6 bases. Trimming stripped 7 bases from V and 4 bases from J, with 17 bases between. The germline V gene encodes CDR1 SGHTA and CDR2 FQGNSA. The CDR3 is made up of 15 amino acids. The CDR3 is CASKQSGQTYNEQFF. DNA for the CDR3: TGTGCCAGCAAGCAGTCTGGACAGACTTACAATGAGCAGTTCTTC.

The J gene is TRBJ2-2, the V gene TRBV27; D possibly corresponds to TRBD2 (6 bases). CDR1 and CDR2 (germline): MNHEY, SMNVEV (reference sequence). V shed 5 bases and J shed 7 bases, with 14 bases lying between them. CDR3 length: 14 residues. The CDR3 DNA reads as TGTGCCAGCAGTCCGGGACTGGCTAACGGGGAGCTGTTTTTT. It is translated as CASSPGLANGELFF.

V usage is TRBV11-2 and J usage is TRBJ2-1, with D tentatively TRBD2 (6 bases). The V end was cut by 1 base, the J end by 4 bases, with 14 bases between. The CDR3 consists of 16 residues. Germline V gene lookup returns CDR1 SGHAT and CDR2 FQNNGV. CDR3 sequence (DNA): TGTGCCAGCAGCTTAGCGTCGGGAGAAGGTTACAATGAGCAGTTCTTC. Protein: CASSLASGEGYNEQFF.

The chain employs TRBV27 and TRBJ2-1; 12 positions match TRBD1. With 5 bases clipped from V and 7 bases from J, the junction kept 6 bases outside the gene matches. This CDR3 is built from 15 residues. Germline assignment: CDR1 MNHEY and CDR2 SMNVEV (reference sequence). Here the CDR3 DNA reads TGTGCCAGCAGTCCTGGGACAGGGGGCGGGAATGAGCAGTTCTTC. This sequence encodes CASSPGTGGGNEQFF.

The CDR3: CASSVVLAGTGELFF. The CDR3 region has the DNA TGTGCCAGTAGTGTAGTGCTAGCTGGAACCGGGGAGCTGTTTTTT. The rearrangement uses TRBV19 and TRBJ2-2, with D maybe TRBD2 (5 bases). The ends were cut back, 5 bases at V and 5 bases at J, with 15 bases in the middle. The CDR3 loop spans 15 amino acids. CDR1 LNHDA and CDR2 SQIVND come from the germline V gene (reference sequence). Filled out from reference TRBV19 and TRBJ2-2, the complete variable domain reads DGGITQSPKYLFRKEGQNVTLSCEQNLNHDAMYWYRQDPGQGLRLIYYSQIVNDFQKGDIAEGYSVSREKKESFPLTVTSAQKNPTAFYLCASSVVLAGTGELFFGEGSRLTVL.